Detailed here is one TCR beta chain. Its matching antigen is unknown. Using viral peptide pools, the ViraFEST assay grew out antigen-specific CD4+ T cells prior to sequencing. Culture proceeded for roughly ten days, and CD4+ T cells were then isolated. Two-dose BNT162b2 or mRNA-1273 vaccination was given to participants. The healthy vaccine recipients, who had no prior SARS-CoV-2 infection, showed negative nucleocapsid antibodies. Cultures used a few million PBMC per well, 9.5 to 10 IU/ml IL-2 and approximately 11 ug/ml peptides. On both days 3 and 7, half of the culture medium was replaced with IL-2 medium. The data derive from a study of vaccination effects on CD4 cells after COVID-19. The V gene lost 6 bases and the J gene lost 2 bases, with 14 bases spanning the gap. This CDR3 contains 14 residues. CDR1 is SGHDT and CDR2 is YYEEEE in the germline V gene. Here immunoSEQ multiplex PCR was the method, and the copy in TCRdb shows in-frame clones only, minus some. The sample lists about 33,000 clones; approximately 78% were seen once.

This sequence joins TRBV5-6 and TRBJ1-2; a weak D match, TRBD1 (5 bases). The specimen comprised CD4+ T cells from PBMCs cultured with HCoV-NL63 spike peptides, sampled after COVID-19 vaccination. The receptor was derived from a human donor who received a COVID-19 vaccine. Some clones in this sample may be carry-over from other donors' samples. This CDR3 reads CASNFLGENYGYTF. CDR3 nucleotide sequence: TGTGCCAGCAACTTCCTGGGGGAAAACTATGGCTACACCTTC.